This TCR beta chain was sequenced in a study of beta chain features in type 1 diabetes. Regarding the study as a whole: Insertions were fewer and deletions more numerous at VDJ junctions in type 1 diabetes patients. Moderately but significantly shorter TCRB CDR3s were found in Type 1 diabetes patients in all four CD4+ subsets. Although PCR might favor shorter templates, it would do so equally in patients and controls. Cells with high TCR expression could be over-represented by cDNA sequencing.

The entirety of the isolated RNA underwent reverse transcription, so expressed TCRB transcripts were sequenced. Profiling relied on immunoSEQ multiplex PCR, and the TCRdb table lists in-frame clones only, not all of them. The sample carries some 200,000 clones, under 20% recorded once. CDR3 length equals 13 residues. Germline CDR1 LNHDA, CDR2 SQIVND (reference sequence). Trimming removed 3 bases from V and 8 bases from J, with 11 bases in between. By way of CD45RO/CCR7/CD25/CD127/CD95/CD27, the CD4+ regulatory, stem cell-like memory, central memory and naive cells were sorted. In this sample, this clone turned up a few times. Its antigen is as yet unknown.

The source of this sequence is a man between 25 and 39 years old with type 1 diabetes. The sequencing input was naive CD4+ T cells from blood. This chain uses TRBV19 with TRBJ1-5; possible D gene TRBD1, 6 bases. CDR3 DNA sequence: TGTGCCAGTAGTATCGTTGCAGGGGAGCCCCAGCATTTT. It codes for CASSIVAGEPQHF.